The T cell receptor (beta chain) described here comes from a study of blood T cell repertoires in COVID-19. Study as a whole: Both acute and convalescent COVID-19 samples were obtained from the United States, Italy and Spain. T cells, B-cell-depleted T cells, or PBMCs supplied cDNA or gDNA.

Per the original methods: Amplifying reference gene primers gave estimates of nucleated cell counts. The data were produced by immunoSEQ multiplex PCR, yet TCRdb's version contains in-frame clones alone and is incomplete. V and J calls and clone size are as listed in that table; D and trimming were resolved from the DNA. The repertoire holds approximately 160,000 clones, about four fifths seen once, with less than 4.5% in the top ten. This clonotype was obtained from an elderly woman with acute or convalescent COVID-19. Input material: peripheral blood.

The CDR3 is CASSSTLGDEKLFF. CDR3 DNA: TGTGCCAGCAGCTCGACCCTAGGGGATGAAAAACTGTTTTTT. The V and J genes are TRBV5-4 and TRBJ1-4; possibly TRBD1 for D (5 bases). Trimming removed 3 bases from V and 6 bases from J, with 12 bases in between. The CDR3 consists of 14 residues. Germline lookup yields CDR1 SGHNT and CDR2 YYREEE (reference sequence).